This section outlines one TCR beta chain sequence together with its context. The data derive from a study of blood T cell repertoires in COVID-19. This CDR3 is built from 14 residues. With 4 bases clipped from V and 6 bases from J, the junction kept 4 bases outside the gene matches. Germline V gene lookup returns CDR1 SGHAT and CDR2 FQNNGV. The method was immunoSEQ multiplex PCR; TCRdb's version includes in-frame clones alone and lacks a portion of them. Among about 87,000 clones listed, 75% to 90% were seen once. V and J are TRBV11-2 and TRBJ2-7, with 12 bases matching TRBD1. Input material: peripheral blood. The TCR originated in a woman aged 80 or older with active or convalescent COVID-19. The CDR3 nucleotides read TGTGCCAGCAGCTCTGGGACAGGGGGCTCCGAGCAGTACTTC. This encodes CASSSGTGGSEQYF.